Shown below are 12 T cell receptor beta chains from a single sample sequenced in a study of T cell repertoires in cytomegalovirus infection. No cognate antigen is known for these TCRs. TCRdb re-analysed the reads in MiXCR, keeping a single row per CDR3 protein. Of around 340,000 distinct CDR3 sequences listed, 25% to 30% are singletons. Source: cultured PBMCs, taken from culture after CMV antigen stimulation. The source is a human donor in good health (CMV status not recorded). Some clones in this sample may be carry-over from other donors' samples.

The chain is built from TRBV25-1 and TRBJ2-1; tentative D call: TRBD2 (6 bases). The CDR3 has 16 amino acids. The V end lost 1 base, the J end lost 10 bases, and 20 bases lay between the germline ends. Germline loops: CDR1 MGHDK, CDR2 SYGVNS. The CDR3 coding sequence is TGTGCCAGCAGTGAATGGGGTAGCGGCCCCCGTCGGGAGCAGTTCTTC. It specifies CASSEWGSGPRREQFF. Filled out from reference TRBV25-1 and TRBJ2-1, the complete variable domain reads EADIYQTPRYLVIGTGKKITLECSQTMGHDKMYWYQQDPGMELHLIHYSYGVNSTEKGDLSSESTVSRIRTEHFPLTLESARPSHTSQYLCASSEWGSGPRREQFFGPGTRLTVL.

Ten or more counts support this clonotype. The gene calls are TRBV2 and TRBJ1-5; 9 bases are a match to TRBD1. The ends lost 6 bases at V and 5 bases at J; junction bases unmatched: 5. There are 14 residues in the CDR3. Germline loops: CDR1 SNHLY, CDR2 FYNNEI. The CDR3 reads CASSPGQGDQPQHF. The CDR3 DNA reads TGTGCCAGCAGCCCGGGACAGGGAGATCAGCCCCAGCATTTT.

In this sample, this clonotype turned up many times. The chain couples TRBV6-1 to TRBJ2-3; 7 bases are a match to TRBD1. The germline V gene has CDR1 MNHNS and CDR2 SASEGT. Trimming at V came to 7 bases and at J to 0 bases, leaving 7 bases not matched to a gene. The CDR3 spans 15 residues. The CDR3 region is CASTTDRSSTDTQYF. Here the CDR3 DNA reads TGTGCCAGCACTACGGACAGGTCTAGCACAGATACGCAGTATTTT.

CDR3 nucleotide sequence: TGTGCCTGGAGTCTCCAGGAGGGCTATGGCTACACCTTC. Amino acids: CAWSLQEGYGYTF. The rearrangement joins TRBV30 to TRBJ1-2, with D uncertain. This CDR3 has 13 residues. Trimming removed 2 bases at V and 4 bases at J, with 11 bases between. Germline-derived CDR1 and CDR2 are GTSNPN and SVGIG (reference sequence).

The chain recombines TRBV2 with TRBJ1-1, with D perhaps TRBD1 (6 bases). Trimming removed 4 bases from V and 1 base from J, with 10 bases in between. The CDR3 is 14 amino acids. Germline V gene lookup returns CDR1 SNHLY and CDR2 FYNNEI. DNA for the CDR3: TGTGCCAGCAGTGTTATGACAGGGAACACTGAAGCTTTCTTT. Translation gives CASSVMTGNTEAFF.

The CDR3 nucleotides read TGTGCCAGCAGCCGACCTAGCGGGAGGGCCCATACGCAGTATTTT. Its protein is CASSRPSGRAHTQYF. The chain links TRBV7-2 to TRBJ2-3, with TRBD2 identical over 12 bases. CDR1 is SGHTA, CDR2 FQGNSA, per germline. The CDR3 loop spans 15 amino acids. V was pared by 5 bases and J by 7 bases, with 7 bases of the junction left unmatched. The entire variable domain, with the rest obtained from reference TRBV7-2 and TRBJ2-3, is as follows: GAGVSQSPSNKVTEKGKDVELRCDPISGHTALYWYRQSLGQGLEFLIYFQGNSAPDKSGLPSDRFSAERTGGSVSTLTIQRTQQEDSAVYLCASSRPSGRAHTQYFGPGTRLTVL.

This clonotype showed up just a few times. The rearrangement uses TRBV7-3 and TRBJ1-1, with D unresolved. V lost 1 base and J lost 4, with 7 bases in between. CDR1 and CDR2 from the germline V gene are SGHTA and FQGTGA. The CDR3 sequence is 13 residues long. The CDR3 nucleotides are TGTGCCAGCAGCTTAAGCTTAAGCACTGAAGCTTTCTTT. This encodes CASSLSLSTEAFF.

The CDR3 sequence is CASSKDRGLDTDTQYF. CDR3 in DNA: TGTGCCAGCAGTAAAGACAGGGGGCTGGACACAGATACGCAGTATTTT. This chain connects TRBV6-2 or TRBV6-3 to TRBJ2-3; TRBD1 matches at 10 bases. V lost 5 bases to trimming and J lost 2 bases; unmatched junction nucleotides: 7. The CDR3 contains 16 residues. Germline V gene data show CDR1 as MNHEY and CDR2 as SVGEGT.

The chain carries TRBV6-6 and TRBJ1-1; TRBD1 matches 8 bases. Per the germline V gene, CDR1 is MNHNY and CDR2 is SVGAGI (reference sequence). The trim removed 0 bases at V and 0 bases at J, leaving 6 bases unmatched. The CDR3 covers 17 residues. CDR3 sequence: CASSYSRQGAMNTEAFF. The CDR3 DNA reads TGTGCCAGCAGTTACTCGAGGCAGGGGGCGATGAACACTGAAGCTTTCTTT.

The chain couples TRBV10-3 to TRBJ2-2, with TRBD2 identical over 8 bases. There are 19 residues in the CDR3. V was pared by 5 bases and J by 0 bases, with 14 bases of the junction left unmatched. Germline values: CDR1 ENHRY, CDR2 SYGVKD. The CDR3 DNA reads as TGTGCCATCAGTCTCCCCCCGGGGGGGCTAGGCTCGAACACCGGGGAGCTGTTTTTT. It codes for CAISLPPGGLGSNTGELFF.

CDR3 loop: CASSPGQNPSGANVLTF. The CDR3 bases are TGTGCCAGTAGTCCGGGACAGAACCCCTCTGGGGCCAACGTCCTGACTTTC. The chain uses TRBV19 and TRBJ2-6; 7 nucleotides match TRBD1. CDR3 length: 17 amino acids. Germline values: CDR1 LNHDA, CDR2 SQIVND (reference sequence). With 5 bases clipped from V and 0 bases from J, the junction kept 7 bases outside the gene matches.

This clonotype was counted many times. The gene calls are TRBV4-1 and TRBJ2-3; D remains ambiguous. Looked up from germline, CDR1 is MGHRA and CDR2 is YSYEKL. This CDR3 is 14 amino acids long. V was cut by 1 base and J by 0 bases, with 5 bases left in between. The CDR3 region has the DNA TGCGCCAGCAGCCAAGTCCTCAGCACAGATACGCAGTATTTT. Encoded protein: CASSQVLSTDTQYF.